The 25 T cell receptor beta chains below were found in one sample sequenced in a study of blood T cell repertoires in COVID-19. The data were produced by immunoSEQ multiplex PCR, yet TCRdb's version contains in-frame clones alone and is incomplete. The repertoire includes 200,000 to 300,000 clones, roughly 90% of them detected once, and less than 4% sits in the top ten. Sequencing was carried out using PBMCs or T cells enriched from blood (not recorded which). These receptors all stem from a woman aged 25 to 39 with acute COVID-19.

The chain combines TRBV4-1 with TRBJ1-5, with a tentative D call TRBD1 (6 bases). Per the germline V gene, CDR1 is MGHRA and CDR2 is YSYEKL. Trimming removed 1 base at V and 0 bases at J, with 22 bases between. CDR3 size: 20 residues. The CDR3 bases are TGCGCCAGCAGCCAAGGCAGGGAGGGTATCAGGGGATATAGCAATCAGCCCCAGCATTTT. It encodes CASSQGREGIRGYSNQPQHF.

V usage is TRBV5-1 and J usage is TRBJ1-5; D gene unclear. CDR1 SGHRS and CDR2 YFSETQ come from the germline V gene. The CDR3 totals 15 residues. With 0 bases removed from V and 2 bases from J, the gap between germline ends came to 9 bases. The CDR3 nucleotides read TGCGCCAGCAGCTTGGACGGGATCCGCAATCAGCCCCAGCATTTT. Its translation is CASSLDGIRNQPQHF. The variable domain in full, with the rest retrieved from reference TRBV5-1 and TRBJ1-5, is KAGVTQTPRYLIKTRGQQVTLSCSPISGHRSVSWYQQTPGQGLQFLFEYFSETQRNKGNFPGRFSGRQFSNSRSEMNVSTLELGDSALYLCASSLDGIRNQPQHFGDGTRLSIL.

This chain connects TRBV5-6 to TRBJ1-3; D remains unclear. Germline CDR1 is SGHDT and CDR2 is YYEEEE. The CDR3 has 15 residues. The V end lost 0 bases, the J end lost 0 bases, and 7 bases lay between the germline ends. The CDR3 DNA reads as TGTGCCAGCAGCTTGGGCGGAGTCTCTGGAAACACCATATATTTT. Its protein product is CASSLGGVSGNTIYF.

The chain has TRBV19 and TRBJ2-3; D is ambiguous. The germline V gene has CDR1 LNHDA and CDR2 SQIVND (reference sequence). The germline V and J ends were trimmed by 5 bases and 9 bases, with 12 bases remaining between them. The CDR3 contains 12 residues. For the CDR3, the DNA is TGTGCCAGTAGTGCTGGCGGCCCAACGCAGTATTTT. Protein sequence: CASSAGGPTQYF.

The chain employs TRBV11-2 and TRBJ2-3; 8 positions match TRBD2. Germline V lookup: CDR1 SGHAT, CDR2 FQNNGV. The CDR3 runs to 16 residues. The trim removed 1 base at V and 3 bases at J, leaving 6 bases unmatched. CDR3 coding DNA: TGTGCCAGCAGCTTAGCGGGGGGGTTAGGAACAGATACGCAGTATTTT. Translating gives CASSLAGGLGTDTQYF.

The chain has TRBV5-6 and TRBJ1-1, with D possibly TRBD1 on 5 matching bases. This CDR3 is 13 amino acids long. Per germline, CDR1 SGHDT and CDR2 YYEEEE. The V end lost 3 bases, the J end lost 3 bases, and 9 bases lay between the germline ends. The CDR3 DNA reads TGTGCCAGCAGCTGGGGGGTGGACACTGAAGCTTTCTTT. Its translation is CASSWGVDTEAFF.

Here the CDR3 DNA reads TGTGCCAGCACCGCCGGTAGAACGAACACTGAAGCTTTCTTT. Protein product: CASTAGRTNTEAFF. V and J are TRBV27 and TRBJ1-1; D gene uncertain. This CDR3 is built from 14 residues. Trimming removed 7 bases at V and 1 base at J, with 13 bases between. Per germline, CDR1 MNHEY and CDR2 SMNVEV (reference sequence).

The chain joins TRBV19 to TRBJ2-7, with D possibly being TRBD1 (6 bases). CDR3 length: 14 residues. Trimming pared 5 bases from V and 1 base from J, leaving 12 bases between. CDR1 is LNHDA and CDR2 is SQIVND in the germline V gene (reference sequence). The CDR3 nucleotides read TGTGCCAGTAGTCCAACAGGGAGATCCTACGAGCAGTACTTC. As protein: CASSPTGRSYEQYF. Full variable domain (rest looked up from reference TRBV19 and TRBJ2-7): DGGITQSPKYLFRKEGQNVTLSCEQNLNHDAMYWYRQDPGQGLRLIYYSQIVNDFQKGDIAEGYSVSREKKESFPLTVTSAQKNPTAFYLCASSPTGRSYEQYFGPGTRLTVT.

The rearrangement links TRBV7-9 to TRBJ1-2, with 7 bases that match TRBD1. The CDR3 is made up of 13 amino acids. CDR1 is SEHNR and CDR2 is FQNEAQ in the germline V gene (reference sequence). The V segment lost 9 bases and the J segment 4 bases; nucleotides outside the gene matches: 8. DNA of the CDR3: TGTGCCAGTACAGGGGTGAATTTCTATGGCTACACCTTC. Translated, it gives CASTGVNFYGYTF. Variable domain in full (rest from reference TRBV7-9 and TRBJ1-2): DTGVSQNPRHKITKRGQNVTFRCDPISEHNRLYWYRQTLGQGPEFLTYFQNEAQLEKSRLLSDRFSAERPKGSFSTLEIQRTEQGDSAMYLCASTGVNFYGYTFGSGTRLTVV.

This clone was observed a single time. This CDR3 reads CAGRQGNTGELFF. The CDR3, as DNA: TGTGCCGGAAGACAGGGGAACACCGGGGAGCTGTTTTTT. The J gene is TRBJ2-2, the V gene TRBV19, with 7 bases that match TRBD1. Trimming at V came to 11 bases and at J to 1 base, leaving 4 bases not matched to a gene. Germline lookup yields CDR1 LNHDA and CDR2 SQIVND (reference sequence). The CDR3 runs 13 residues. Using reference TRBV19 and TRBJ2-2 for the parts outside the CDR3, the full variable domain is DGGITQSPKYLFRKEGQNVTLSCEQNLNHDAMYWYRQDPGQGLRLIYYSQIVNDFQKGDIAEGYSVSREKKESFPLTVTSAQKNPTAFYLCAGRQGNTGELFFGEGSRLTVL.

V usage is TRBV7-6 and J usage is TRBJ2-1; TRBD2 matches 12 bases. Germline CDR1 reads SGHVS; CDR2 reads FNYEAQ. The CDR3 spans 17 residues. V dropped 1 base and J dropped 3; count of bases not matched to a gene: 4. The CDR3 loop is CASSLGLAGDHYNEQFF. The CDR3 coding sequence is TGTGCCAGCAGCTTAGGACTAGCGGGGGACCACTACAATGAGCAGTTCTTC. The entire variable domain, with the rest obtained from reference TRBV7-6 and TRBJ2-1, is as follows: GAGVSQSPRYKVTKRGQDVALRCDPISGHVSLYWYRQALGQGPEFLTYFNYEAQQDKSGLPNDRFSAERPEGSISTLTIQRTEQRDSAMYRCASSLGLAGDHYNEQFFGPGTRLTVL.

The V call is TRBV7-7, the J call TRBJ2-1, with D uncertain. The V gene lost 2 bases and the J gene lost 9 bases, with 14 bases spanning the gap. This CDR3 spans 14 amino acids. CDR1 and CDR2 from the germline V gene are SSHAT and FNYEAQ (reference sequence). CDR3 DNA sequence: TGTGCCAGCAGCTTAAGCACCCTTGCCCCTGAGCAGTTCTTC. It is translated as CASSLSTLAPEQFF.

This CDR3 is CASSYGQGNEKLFF. CDR3 nucleotide sequence: TGTGCCAGCAGCTATGGACAGGGTAATGAAAAACTGTTTTTT. The rearrangement uses TRBV6-5 and TRBJ1-4; 8 bases map to TRBD1. Looked up from germline, CDR1 is MNHEY and CDR2 is SVGAGI. The V segment lost 6 bases and the J segment 4 bases; nucleotides outside the gene matches: 4. The CDR3 length is 14 residues.

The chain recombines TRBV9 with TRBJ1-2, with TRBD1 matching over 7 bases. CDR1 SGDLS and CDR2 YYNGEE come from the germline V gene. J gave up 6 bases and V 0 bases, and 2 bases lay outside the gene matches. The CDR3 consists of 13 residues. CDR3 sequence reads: CASSVGTGDGYTF. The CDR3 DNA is TGTGCCAGCAGCGTAGGAACAGGGGATGGCTACACCTTC.

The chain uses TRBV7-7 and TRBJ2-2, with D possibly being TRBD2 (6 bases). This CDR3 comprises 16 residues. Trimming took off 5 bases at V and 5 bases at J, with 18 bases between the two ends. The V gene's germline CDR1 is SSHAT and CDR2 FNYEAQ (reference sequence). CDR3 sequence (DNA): TGTGCCAGCAGCATCTCTCTTATCGCGGGGACCGGGGAGCTGTTTTTT. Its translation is CASSISLIAGTGELFF.

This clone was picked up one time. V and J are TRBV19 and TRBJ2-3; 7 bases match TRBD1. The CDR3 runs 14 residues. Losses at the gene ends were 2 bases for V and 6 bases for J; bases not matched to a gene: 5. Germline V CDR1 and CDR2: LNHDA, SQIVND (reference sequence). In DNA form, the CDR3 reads TGTGCCAGTAGTATAAGGGGGCCGAGGGATACGCAGTATTTT. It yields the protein CASSIRGPRDTQYF.

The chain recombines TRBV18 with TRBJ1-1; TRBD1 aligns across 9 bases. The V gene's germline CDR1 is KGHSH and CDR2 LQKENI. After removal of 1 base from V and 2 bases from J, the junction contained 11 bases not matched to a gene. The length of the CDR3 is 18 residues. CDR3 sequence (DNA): TGTGCCAGCTCACCACAATTTCAACAGGGGGCTGGAAACACTGAAGCTTTCTTT. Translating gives CASSPQFQQGAGNTEAFF.

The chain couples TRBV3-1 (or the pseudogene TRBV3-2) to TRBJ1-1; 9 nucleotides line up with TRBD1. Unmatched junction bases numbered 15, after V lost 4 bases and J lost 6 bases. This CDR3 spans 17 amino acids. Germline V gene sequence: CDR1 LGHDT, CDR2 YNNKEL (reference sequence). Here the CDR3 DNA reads TGTGCCAGCAGCCCCCCTCCGCCGGGGACAGGGACCCCTGAAGCTTTCTTT. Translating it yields CASSPPPPGTGTPEAFF.

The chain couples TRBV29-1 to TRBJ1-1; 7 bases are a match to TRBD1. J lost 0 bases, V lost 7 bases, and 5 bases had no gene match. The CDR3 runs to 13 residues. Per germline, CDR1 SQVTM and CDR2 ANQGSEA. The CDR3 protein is CSAYTGVNTEAFF. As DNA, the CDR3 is TGCAGCGCCTATACAGGGGTGAACACTGAAGCTTTCTTT.

The DNA of the CDR3 is TGCGCCAGCAGCTCGGTCTCGGGGACAGGGTTTAATGAAAAACTGTTTTTT. Translated: CASSSVSGTGFNEKLFF. This chain links TRBV5-1 with TRBJ1-4; the match to TRBD1 covers 9 bases. The CDR3 is made up of 17 amino acids. Unmatched junction bases numbered 10, after V lost 3 bases and J lost 4 bases. The V gene's germline CDR1 is SGHRS and CDR2 YFSETQ.

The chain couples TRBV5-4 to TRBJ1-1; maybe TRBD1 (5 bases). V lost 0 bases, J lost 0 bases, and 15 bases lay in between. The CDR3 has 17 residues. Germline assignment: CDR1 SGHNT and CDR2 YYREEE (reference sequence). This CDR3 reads CASSLGRGTPLNTEAFF. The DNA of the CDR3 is TGTGCCAGCAGCTTGGGGCGGGGGACTCCTCTGAACACTGAAGCTTTCTTT.

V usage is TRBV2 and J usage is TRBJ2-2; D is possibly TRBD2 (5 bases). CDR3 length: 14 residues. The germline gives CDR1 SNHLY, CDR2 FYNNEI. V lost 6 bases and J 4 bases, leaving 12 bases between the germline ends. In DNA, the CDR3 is TGTGCCAGCAGATTACTGGGGAGCACCGGGGAGCTGTTTTTT. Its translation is CASRLLGSTGELFF. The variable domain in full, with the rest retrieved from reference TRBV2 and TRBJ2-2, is EPEVTQTPSHQVTQMGQEVILRCVPISNHLYFYWYRQILGQKVEFLVSFYNNEISEKSEIFDDQFSVERPDGSNFTLKIRSTKLEDSAMYFCASRLLGSTGELFFGEGSRLTVL.

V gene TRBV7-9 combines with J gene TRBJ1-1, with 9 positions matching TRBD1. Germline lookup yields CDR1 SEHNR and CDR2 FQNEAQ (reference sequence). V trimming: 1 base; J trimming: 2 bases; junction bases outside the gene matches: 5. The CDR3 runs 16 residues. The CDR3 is CASSLGPGQGNTEAFF. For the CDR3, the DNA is TGTGCCAGCAGCTTAGGTCCGGGACAGGGAAACACTGAAGCTTTCTTT.

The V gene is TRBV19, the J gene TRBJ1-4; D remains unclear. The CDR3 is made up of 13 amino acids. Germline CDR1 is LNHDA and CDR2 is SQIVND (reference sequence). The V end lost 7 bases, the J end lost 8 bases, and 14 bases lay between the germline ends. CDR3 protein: CASTGSLREKLFF. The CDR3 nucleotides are TGTGCCAGTACCGGGTCCCTGAGGGAAAAACTGTTTTTT. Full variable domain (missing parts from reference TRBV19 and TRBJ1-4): DGGITQSPKYLFRKEGQNVTLSCEQNLNHDAMYWYRQDPGQGLRLIYYSQIVNDFQKGDIAEGYSVSREKKESFPLTVTSAQKNPTAFYLCASTGSLREKLFFGSGTQLSVL.

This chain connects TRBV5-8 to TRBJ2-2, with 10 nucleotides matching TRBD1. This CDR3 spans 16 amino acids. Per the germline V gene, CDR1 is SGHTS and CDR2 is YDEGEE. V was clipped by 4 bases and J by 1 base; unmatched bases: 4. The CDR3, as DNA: TGTGCCAGCAGCGCCCGGGACAGGGGGAACACCGGGGAGCTGTTTTTT. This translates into CASSARDRGNTGELFF.